A single sample is the source of the 21 T cell receptor beta chains below, sequenced in a study of vaccination and CD4 T cells after COVID-19 (dated by TCRdb to between 2021 and 2024). Receptors were amplified or captured by PCR. Instrument on record: Illumina iSeq 100. Through fastp at Q25 and MiXCR, TCRdb rebuilt clones from the public reads, retaining in-frame beta chains. Records with the same CDR3 protein are collapsed into one entry carrying the most frequent genes and DNA. Across this sample there are some 20,000 distinct CDR3 sequences, with about 60% seen only once. Approximately 1% of the sample lies in the top ten. The sequencing used CD4+ T cells from blood, collected before SARS-CoV-2 vaccination. The source is a human donor who had recovered from COVID-19.

There are a few counts of this clonotype. CDR3 sequence reads: CASSLDLQERSGNTIYF. The CDR3 DNA is TGTGCCAGCAGCTTAGATCTCCAGGAACGCTCTGGAAACACCATATATTTT. V usage is TRBV7-8 and J usage is TRBJ1-3; no clear D. Trimming left V 1 base short and J 0 bases short, with 13 bases between. CDR3 size: 17 residues. Germline CDR1 and CDR2: SGHVS and FQNEAQ.

J is TRBJ2-7 and V is TRBV20-1; D uncertain. The CDR3 runs 12 residues. CDR1 and CDR2 from the germline V gene are DFQATT and SNEGSKA (reference sequence). V was cut by 1 base and J by 0 bases, with 4 bases left in between. The CDR3 here is CSARVLSYEQYF. The CDR3 DNA reads TGCAGTGCTAGAGTGCTCTCCTACGAGCAGTACTTC.

The rearrangement links TRBV12-3 or TRBV12-4 to TRBJ1-1, with TRBD1 matching over 7 bases. The CDR3 totals 14 residues. The ends lost 6 bases at V and 6 bases at J; junction bases unmatched: 10. The CDR3 is CASSPLTGLAEAFF. The CDR3 DNA reads TGTGCCAGCAGCCCTCTGACAGGGCTGGCTGAAGCTTTCTTT.

The chain carries TRBV7-2 and TRBJ2-3; D unresolved. The CDR3 extends over 15 amino acids. V lost 2 bases and J lost 0, with 9 bases in between. The V gene's germline CDR1 is SGHTA and CDR2 FQGNSA. The DNA for the CDR3 is TGTGCCAGCAGCTTAAAGGACCGGAGCACAGATACGCAGTATTTT. Amino acid sequence: CASSLKDRSTDTQYF.

The V call is TRBV19, the J call TRBJ2-7, with D unclear. There are 11 residues in the CDR3. Trimming took 5 bases from V and 4 from J, leaving 6 bases between them. Germline V gene lookup returns CDR1 LNHDA and CDR2 SQIVND (reference sequence). The CDR3 DNA is TGTGCCAGTAGTTCGAAATACGAGCAGTACTTC. Translating gives CASSSKYEQYF.

This clonotype has a handful of counts. The chain links TRBV20-1 to TRBJ2-3; tentatively, D is TRBD2 (6 bases). This CDR3 has 17 residues. V dropped 3 bases and J dropped 3 bases, with 22 bases sitting between them. Germline V gene lookup returns CDR1 DFQATT and CDR2 SNEGSKA (reference sequence). The CDR3: CSASSRGTPGRTDTQYF. In DNA, the CDR3 is TGCAGTGCTAGTTCCCGCGGGACCCCCGGAAGGACAGATACGCAGTATTTT.

This clonotype was picked up a small number of times. This chain joins TRBV4-2 and TRBJ2-5; 8 bases are a match to TRBD1. This CDR3 contains 15 residues. The V and J ends lost 1 base and 2 bases, in that order; junction bases with no gene match: 3. Germline CDR1 reads LGHNA; CDR2 reads YNFKEQ. As DNA, the CDR3 is TGTGCCAGCAGCCAAGGACAGGGGTGGCAAGAGACCCAGTACTTC. Its translation is CASSQGQGWQETQYF.

This chain connects TRBV2 to TRBJ1-1, with TRBD1 as a possible D gene (5 bases). Trimming removed 8 bases from V and 4 bases from J, with 14 bases in between. The CDR3 spans 13 residues. Looked up from germline, CDR1 is SNHLY and CDR2 is FYNNEI. The CDR3 sequence: CASGPGWGTEAFF. In DNA, the CDR3 is TGTGCCAGCGGTCCAGGGTGGGGCACTGAAGCTTTCTTT.

This chain connects TRBV28 to TRBJ2-7; unclear D gene. Germline assignment: CDR1 MDHEN and CDR2 SYDVKM. Trimming took off 3 bases at V and 7 bases at J, with 7 bases between the two ends. The CDR3 contains 11 residues. The DNA for the CDR3 is TGTGCCAGCAGTTTTTTCGGGGAGCAGTACTTC. Protein: CASSFFGEQYF.

This chain uses TRBV10-3 with TRBJ2-3, with D possibly being TRBD1 (5 bases). The V and J ends lost 4 bases and 0 bases respectively, with 5 bases between them. The CDR3 has 13 residues. Germline loops: CDR1 ENHRY, CDR2 SYGVKD. The CDR3 region has the DNA TGTGCCATCAGTGGGGGCAGCACAGATACGCAGTATTTT. Translated, it gives CAISGGSTDTQYF.

V is TRBV20-1 and J is TRBJ1-6; no reliable D call. CDR3 length equals 16 residues. V dropped 4 bases and J dropped 4 bases, with 17 bases sitting between them. The V gene's germline CDR1 is DFQATT and CDR2 SNEGSKA (reference sequence). The CDR3: CSAKPPGQFYNSPLHF. The CDR3 DNA reads TGCAGTGCTAAACCGCCAGGCCAATTTTATAATTCACCCCTCCACTTT.

The chain is built from TRBV20-1 and TRBJ1-2; unclear D gene. This CDR3 spans 13 amino acids. Trimming stripped 2 bases from V and 4 bases from J, with 11 bases between. CDR1 DFQATT and CDR2 SNEGSKA come from the germline V gene (reference sequence). The CDR3 spells CSARTIPSYGYTF. In DNA form, the CDR3 reads TGCAGTGCTAGAACAATTCCGTCCTATGGCTACACCTTC.

The chain joins TRBV20-1 to TRBJ2-3; tentatively, D is TRBD2 (6 bases). V lost 1 base and J lost 10, with 21 bases in between. The germline V gene has CDR1 DFQATT and CDR2 SNEGSKA (reference sequence). The CDR3 contains 15 residues. CDR3 in DNA: TGCAGTGCTAGAGGCCTCCGGGAGCCCTTAACGTCGCAGTATTTT. This sequence encodes CSARGLREPLTSQYF.

This chain joins TRBV20-1 and TRBJ1-2; no clear D. Trimming stripped 0 bases from V and 0 bases from J, with 5 bases between. This CDR3 region has 13 residues. Per the germline V gene, CDR1 is DFQATT and CDR2 is SNEGSKA (reference sequence). CDR3 DNA: TGCAGTGCTAGAGAGTTAGCTAACTATGGCTACACCTTC. This translates into CSARELANYGYTF.

This clonotype was detected once. The CDR3 here is CASSPGGNIQYF. The CDR3 nucleotides are TGTGCCAGCAGTCCCGGGGGGAACATTCAGTACTTC. The chain links TRBV28 to TRBJ2-4, with 7 bases lining up with TRBD2. Germline CDR1 MDHEN, CDR2 SYDVKM. V dropped 5 bases and J dropped 7; count of bases not matched to a gene: 2. The CDR3 is 12 residues long.

This clonotype was seen once. The chain uses TRBV19 and TRBJ2-3, with 7 bases lining up with TRBD2. V gave up 5 bases and J gave up 1 base; unmatched junction bases: 3. The CDR3 covers 14 residues. Germline assignment: CDR1 LNHDA and CDR2 SQIVND (reference sequence). CDR3 sequence: CASSFLAGTDTQYF. For the CDR3, the DNA is TGTGCCAGTAGTTTCCTAGCGGGCACAGATACGCAGTATTTT.

The V gene is TRBV5-1, the J gene TRBJ1-5; unclear D gene. V was cut by 0 bases and J by 7 bases, with 11 bases left in between. CDR1 SGHRS and CDR2 YFSETQ come from the germline V gene. CDR3 length: 14 amino acids. CDR3 coding DNA: TGCGCCAGCAGCTTGGGGTCTGGCGTACAGCCCCAGCATTTT. It encodes CASSLGSGVQPQHF.

The V and J genes are TRBV6-4 and TRBJ2-2; 7 bases fit TRBD2. Trimming at V came to 3 bases and at J to 5 bases, leaving 0 bases not matched to a gene. This CDR3 region has 13 residues. Per the germline V gene, CDR1 is MRHNA and CDR2 is SNTAGT. The CDR3 sequence: CASSERETGELFF. CDR3 bases: TGTGCCAGCAGTGAGCGGGAGACCGGGGAGCTGTTTTTT.

The chain employs TRBV7-3 and TRBJ1-6; 9 bases map to TRBD1. Per the germline V gene, CDR1 is SGHTA and CDR2 is FQGTGA. This CDR3 is built from 13 residues. V shed 3 bases, J shed 10 bases, and the junction held 1 base outside the gene matches. CDR3 coding DNA: TGTGCCAGCAGCTTGGACAGGGGCTCACCCCTCCACTTT. Translation: CASSLDRGSPLHF.

V usage is TRBV19 and J usage is TRBJ2-5; weak D call: TRBD2 (5 bases). Germline V gene lookup returns CDR1 LNHDA and CDR2 SQIVND (reference sequence). V lost 5 bases and J 5 bases, leaving 9 bases between the germline ends. The CDR3 covers 12 residues. DNA for the CDR3: TGTGCCAGTAGTGAGGGATTTGAGACCCAGTACTTC. Translated, it gives CASSEGFETQYF.

V and J are TRBV20-1 and TRBJ2-7, with D unclear. Trimming left V 4 bases short and J 5 bases short, with 18 bases between. There are 14 residues in the CDR3. CDR1 and CDR2 (germline): DFQATT, SNEGSKA (reference sequence). The CDR3, as DNA: TGCAGTGCTAACCCGTGGCGTAGTTTCCACGAGCAGTACTTC. Amino acid sequence: CSANPWRSFHEQYF.